This T cell receptor beta chain was found in a study of cytomegalovirus exposure and HLA in healthy donors. Regarding the study as a whole: Later, an analysis found that common viral pathogens appeared to be linked with several of the most significant clusters. CMV serostatus stood as the only immune exposure information on hand. The study put 150 to 200 TCR beta chains on its list as cytomegalovirus-associated. One later analysis reportedly identified an Asian-associated ancestry cluster that showed fewer N-insertions than the approximately 670-donor mean.

Both 60 Vbeta primers and 13 Jbeta primers went into the PCR. TCRdb keeps only in-frame clones here, not all; method: immunoSEQ multiplex PCR. The table has fewer than 250,000 clones, around 87% seen once. This clone was picked up one time. The target antigen is unknown. This CDR3 contains 16 residues. Germline lookup yields CDR1 SGDLS and CDR2 YYNGEE. Unmatched junction bases numbered 10, after V lost 3 bases and J lost 6 bases. Sequenced input: PBMCs. The TCR comes from a woman aged 18-30 years in good health and CMV-seronegative. This chain uses TRBV9 with TRBJ2-2; 8 nucleotides agree with TRBD2. CDR3 sequence: CASSARGVPLSGELFF. The CDR3 DNA reads as TGTGCCAGCAGCGCGCGGGGGGTCCCCTTGTCCGGGGAGCTGTTTTTT. The whole variable domain, remainder taken from reference TRBV9 and TRBJ2-2, is DSGVTQTPKHLITATGQRVTLRCSPRSGDLSVYWYQQSLDQGLQFLIQYYNGEERAKGNILERFSAQQFPDLHSELNLSSLELGDSALYFCASSARGVPLSGELFFGEGSRLTVL.